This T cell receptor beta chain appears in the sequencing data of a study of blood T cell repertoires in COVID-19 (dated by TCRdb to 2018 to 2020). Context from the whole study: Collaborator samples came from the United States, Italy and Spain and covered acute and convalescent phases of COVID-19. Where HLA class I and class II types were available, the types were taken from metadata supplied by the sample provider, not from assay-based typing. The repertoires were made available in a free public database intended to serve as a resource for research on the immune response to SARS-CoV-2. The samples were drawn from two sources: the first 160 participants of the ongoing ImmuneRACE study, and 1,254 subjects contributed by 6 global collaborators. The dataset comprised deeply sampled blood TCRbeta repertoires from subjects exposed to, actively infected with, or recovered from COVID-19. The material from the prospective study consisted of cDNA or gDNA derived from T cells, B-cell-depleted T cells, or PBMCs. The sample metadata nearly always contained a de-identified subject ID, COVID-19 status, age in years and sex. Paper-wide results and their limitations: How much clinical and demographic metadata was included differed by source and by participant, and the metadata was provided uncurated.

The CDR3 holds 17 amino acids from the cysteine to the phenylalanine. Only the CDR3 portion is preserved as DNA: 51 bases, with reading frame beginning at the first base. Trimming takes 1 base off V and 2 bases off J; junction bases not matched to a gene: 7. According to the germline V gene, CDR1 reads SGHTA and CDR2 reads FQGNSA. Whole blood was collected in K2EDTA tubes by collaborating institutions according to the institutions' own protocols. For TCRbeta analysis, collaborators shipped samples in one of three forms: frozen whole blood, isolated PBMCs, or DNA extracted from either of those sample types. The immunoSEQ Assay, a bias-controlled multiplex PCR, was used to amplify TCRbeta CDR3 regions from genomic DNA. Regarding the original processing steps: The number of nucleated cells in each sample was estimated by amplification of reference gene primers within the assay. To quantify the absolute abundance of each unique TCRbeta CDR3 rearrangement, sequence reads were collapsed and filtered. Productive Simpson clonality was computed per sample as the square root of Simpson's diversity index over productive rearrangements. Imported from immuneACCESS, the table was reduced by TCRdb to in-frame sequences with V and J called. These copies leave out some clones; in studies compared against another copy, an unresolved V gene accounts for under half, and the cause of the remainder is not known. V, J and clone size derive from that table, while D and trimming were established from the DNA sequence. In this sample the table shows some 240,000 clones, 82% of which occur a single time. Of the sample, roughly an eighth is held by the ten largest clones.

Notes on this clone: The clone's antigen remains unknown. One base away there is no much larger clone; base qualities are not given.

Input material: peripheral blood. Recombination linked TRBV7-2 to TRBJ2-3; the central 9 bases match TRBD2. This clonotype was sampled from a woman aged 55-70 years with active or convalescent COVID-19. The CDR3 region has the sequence CASSLGPASGDTDTQYF. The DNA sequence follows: TGTGCCAGCAGCTTAGGACCGGCTAGCGGGGACACAGATACGCAGTATTTT.